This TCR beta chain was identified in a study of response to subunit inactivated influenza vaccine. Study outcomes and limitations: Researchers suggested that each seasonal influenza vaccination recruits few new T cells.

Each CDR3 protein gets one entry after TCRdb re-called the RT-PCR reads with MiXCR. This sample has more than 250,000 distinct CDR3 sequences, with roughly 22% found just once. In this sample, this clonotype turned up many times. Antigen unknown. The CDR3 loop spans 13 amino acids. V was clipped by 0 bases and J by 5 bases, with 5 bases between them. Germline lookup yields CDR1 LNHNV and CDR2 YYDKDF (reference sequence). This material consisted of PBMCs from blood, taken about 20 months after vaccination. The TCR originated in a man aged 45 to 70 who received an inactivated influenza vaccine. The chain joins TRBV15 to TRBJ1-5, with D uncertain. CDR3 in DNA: TGTGCCACCAGCAGAGAGGCTGATCAGCCCCAGCATTTT. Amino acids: CATSREADQPQHF.